A selection of T cell receptor beta chains follows, all from one sample in a study of blood T cells in healthy people across ages. TCRdb redid the calling of the 5' RACE reads with MiXCR, one entry per CDR3 protein. The sample comprises approximately 1.5 million distinct CDR3 sequences, about 42% of which are singletons, and roughly 3.7% rests with the top ten. Sequenced input: blood. All receptors derive from a woman aged 18-29 years in good health. The CDR3 runs from the conserved cysteine through the conserved F or W. D genes are given only for firm matches. Clone size is given for some rows only: seen once, a few or many times, or a class if the clone is expanded.

J gene	D gene	V gene	clone size	CDR3 protein	CDR3 DNA
TRBJ2-7	TRBD1	TRBV6-2/TRBV6-3	NA	CASSYLGQSFYNEQYF	TGTGCCAGCAGTTACTTGGGACAGAGCTTCTACAATGAGCAGTACTTC
TRBJ2-1	NA	TRBV6-5	NA	CASSPRMDEQFF	TGTGCCAGCAGTCCCAGAATGGATGAGCAGTTCTTC
TRBJ2-2	NA	TRBV25-1	few	CARGFPNTGELFF	TGTGCCAGGGGGTTCCCGAACACCGGGGAGCTGTTTTTT
TRBJ2-5	NA	TRBV11-2	NA	CASSLDNAGATYQETQYF	TGTGCCAGCAGCTTAGATAATGCGGGGGCCACGTACCAAGAGACCCAGTACTTC
TRBJ1-2	NA	TRBV20-1	NA	CSASPGRANYGYTF	TGCAGTGCTAGCCCGGGACGGGCGAACTATGGCTACACCTTC
TRBJ1-5	NA	TRBV18	few	CASSPAGQSINQPQHF	TGTGCCAGCTCACCAGCGGGTCAGTCGATAAATCAGCCCCAGCATTTT
TRBJ1-1	NA	TRBV6-5	NA	CASSKTRGRWDTEAFF	TGTGCCAGCAGTAAAACCAGAGGACGGTGGGACACTGAAGCTTTCTTT
TRBJ2-1	NA	TRBV5-1	few	CASSFVRGEQFF	TGCGCCAGCAGCTTCGTACGGGGTGAGCAGTTCTTC
TRBJ2-1	NA	TRBV20-1	NA	CSASNGAGRNEQFF	TGCAGTGCTAGTAACGGGGCGGGTAGAAATGAGCAGTTCTTC
TRBJ2-1	TRBD2	TRBV28	NA	CASSFLTSGTYNEQFF	TGTGCCAGCAGTTTCCTCACTAGCGGGACCTACAATGAGCAGTTCTTC
TRBJ2-1	TRBD2	TRBV28	NA	CASSPLAGQFF	TGTGCCAGCAGCCCGCTAGCGGGCCAGTTCTTC
TRBJ1-1	NA	TRBV6-5	few	CASSFSRGLNTEAFF	TGTGCCAGCAGTTTTAGCAGGGGCCTGAACACTGAAGCTTTCTTT
TRBJ2-1	TRBD2	TRBV12-3/TRBV12-4	NA	CVSSGTSNVNEQFF	TGTGTCAGCAGCGGGACTAGCAATGTCAATGAGCAGTTCTTC
TRBJ2-1	TRBD2	TRBV5-1	once	CASSLVLGLAGYNEQFF	TGCGCCAGCAGCTTGGTTTTAGGCCTAGCGGGATACAATGAGCAGTTCTTC
TRBJ2-3	NA	TRBV7-2	NA	CASSLALRGPITDTQYF	TGTGCCAGCAGCTTAGCTTTGCGGGGCCCTATCACAGATACGCAGTATTTT
TRBJ2-2	NA	TRBV28	NA	CASSRIVINTGELFF	TGTGCCAGCAGCCGGATAGTCATAAACACCGGGGAGCTGTTTTTT
TRBJ1-2	NA	TRBV20-1	many	CSAGGTGNYGYTF	TGCAGTGCGGGTGGTACAGGGAACTATGGCTACACCTTC
TRBJ1-4	NA	TRBV7-9	NA	CASSPSGVLLEKLFF	TGTGCCAGCAGCCCCTCCGGCGTTTTACTTGAAAAACTGTTTTTT